This TCR beta chain emerged from a study of OX40 agonist ivuxolimab in advanced cancers. Produced via immunoSEQ multiplex PCR; TCRdb's table is partial and in-frame only. The data show around 60,000 clones, over 75% seen once. CDR1 is LGHNA, CDR2 YSLEER, per germline. This CDR3 has 12 amino acids. V lost 2 bases to trimming and J lost 10 bases, with 9 bases between them. The sequences come from CD4+ or CD8+ T cells sorted from blood, collected in a trial of the OX40 agonist ivuxolimab. The origin of this receptor is an adult with an advanced solid tumor such as melanoma, head and neck, liver or kidney cancer. The chain uses TRBV4-3 and TRBJ1-5; unclear D gene. CDR3 coding DNA: TGCGCCAGCAGCCAAATCTCGGGACCCCAGCATTTT. This translates into CASSQISGPQHF.